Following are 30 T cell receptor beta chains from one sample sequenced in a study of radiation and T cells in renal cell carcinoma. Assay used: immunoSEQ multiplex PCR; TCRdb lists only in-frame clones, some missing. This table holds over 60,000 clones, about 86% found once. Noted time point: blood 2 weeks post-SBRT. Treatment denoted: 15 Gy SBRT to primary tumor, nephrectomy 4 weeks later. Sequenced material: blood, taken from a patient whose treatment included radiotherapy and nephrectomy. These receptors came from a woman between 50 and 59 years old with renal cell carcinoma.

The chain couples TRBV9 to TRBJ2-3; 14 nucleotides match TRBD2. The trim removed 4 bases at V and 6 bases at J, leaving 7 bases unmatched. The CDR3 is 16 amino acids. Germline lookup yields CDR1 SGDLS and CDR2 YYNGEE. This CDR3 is CASSRTSGGYGDTQYF. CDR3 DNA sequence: TGTGCCAGCAGCAGGACTAGCGGGGGGTACGGTGATACGCAGTATTTT.

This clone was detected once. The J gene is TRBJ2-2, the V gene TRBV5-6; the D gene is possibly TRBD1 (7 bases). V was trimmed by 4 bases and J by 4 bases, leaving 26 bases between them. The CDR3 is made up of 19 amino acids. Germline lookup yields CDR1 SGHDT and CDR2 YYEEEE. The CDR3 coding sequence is TGTGCCAGCAGCACCGTGTTCCTGGGAGGCAGGGGGTTCACCGGGGAGCTGTTTTTT. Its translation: CASSTVFLGGRGFTGELFF.

For the CDR3, the DNA is TGTGCCAGCAGCTTGGATAGGGGTGGAAACACCATATATTTT. Translation gives CASSLDRGGNTIYF. The genes are TRBV5-6 and TRBJ1-3; D is perhaps TRBD1 (5 bases). The CDR3 is 14 residues long. V was pared by 0 bases and J by 3 bases, with 7 bases between. The germline CDR1 and CDR2 sequences are SGHDT and YYEEEE.

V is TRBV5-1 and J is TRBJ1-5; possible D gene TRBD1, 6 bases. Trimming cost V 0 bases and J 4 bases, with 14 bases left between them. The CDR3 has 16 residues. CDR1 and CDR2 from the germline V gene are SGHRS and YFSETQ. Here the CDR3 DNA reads TGCGCCAGCAGCTTGGGGGGCGGGGGCCAGAATCAGCCCCAGCATTTT. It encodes CASSLGGGGQNQPQHF.

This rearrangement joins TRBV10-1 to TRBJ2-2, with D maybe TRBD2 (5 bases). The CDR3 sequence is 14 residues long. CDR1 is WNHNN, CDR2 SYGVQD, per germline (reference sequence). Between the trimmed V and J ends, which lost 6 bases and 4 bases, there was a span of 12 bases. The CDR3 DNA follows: TGCGCCAGCAGCGAGGGATCGGGCACCGGGGAGCTGTTTTTT. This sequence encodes CASSEGSGTGELFF.

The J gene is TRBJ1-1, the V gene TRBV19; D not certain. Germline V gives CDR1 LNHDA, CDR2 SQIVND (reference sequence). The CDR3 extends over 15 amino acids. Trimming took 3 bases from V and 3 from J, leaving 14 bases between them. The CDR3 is CASSMDGPGDTEAFF. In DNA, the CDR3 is TGTGCCAGTAGTATGGACGGCCCTGGGGACACTGAAGCTTTCTTT.

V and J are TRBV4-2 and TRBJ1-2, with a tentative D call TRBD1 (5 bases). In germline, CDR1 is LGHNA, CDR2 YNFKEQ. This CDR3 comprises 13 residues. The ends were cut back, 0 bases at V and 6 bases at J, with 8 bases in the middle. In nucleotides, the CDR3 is TGTGCCAGCAGCCAAGAACGAGGGGATGGCTACACCTTC. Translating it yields CASSQERGDGYTF.

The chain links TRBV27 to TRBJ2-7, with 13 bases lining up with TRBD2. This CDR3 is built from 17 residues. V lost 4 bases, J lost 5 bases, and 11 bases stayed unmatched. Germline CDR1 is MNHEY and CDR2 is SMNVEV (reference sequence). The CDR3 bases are TGTGCCAGCAGTTCCGGGACTAGCGGGGCGCGGTTCCACGAGCAGTACTTC. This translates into CASSSGTSGARFHEQYF.

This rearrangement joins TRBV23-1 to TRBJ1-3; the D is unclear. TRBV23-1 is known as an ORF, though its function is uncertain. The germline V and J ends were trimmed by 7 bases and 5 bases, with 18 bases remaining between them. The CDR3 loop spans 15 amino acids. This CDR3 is CASTIRAPARNTIYF. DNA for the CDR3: TGCGCCAGCACGATCCGGGCTCCAGCACGAAACACCATATATTTT.

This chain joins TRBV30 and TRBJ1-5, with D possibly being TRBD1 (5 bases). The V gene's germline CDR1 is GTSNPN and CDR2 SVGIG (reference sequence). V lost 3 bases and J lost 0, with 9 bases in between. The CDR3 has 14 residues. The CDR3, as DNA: TGTGCCTGGAGGGGGGGAGTTAGCAATCAGCCCCAGCATTTT. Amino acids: CAWRGGVSNQPQHF.

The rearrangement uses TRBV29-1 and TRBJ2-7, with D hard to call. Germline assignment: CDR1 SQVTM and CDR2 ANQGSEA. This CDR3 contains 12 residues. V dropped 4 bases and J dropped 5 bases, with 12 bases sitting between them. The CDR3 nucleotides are TGCAGCGTTGCCCCGACCACGGACGAGCAGTACTTC. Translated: CSVAPTTDEQYF.

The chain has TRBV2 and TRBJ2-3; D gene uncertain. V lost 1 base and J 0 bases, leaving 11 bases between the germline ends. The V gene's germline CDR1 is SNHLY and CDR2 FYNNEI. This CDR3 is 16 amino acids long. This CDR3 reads CASSEGDMPSTDTQYF. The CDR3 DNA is TGTGCCAGCAGTGAAGGAGACATGCCTAGCACAGATACGCAGTATTTT.

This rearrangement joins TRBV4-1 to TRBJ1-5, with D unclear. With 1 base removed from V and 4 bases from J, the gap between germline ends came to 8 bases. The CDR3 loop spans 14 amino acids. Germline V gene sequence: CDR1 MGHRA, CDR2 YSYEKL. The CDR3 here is CASSQVTGNQPQHF. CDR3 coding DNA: TGCGCCAGCAGCCAAGTTACGGGGAATCAGCCCCAGCATTTT.

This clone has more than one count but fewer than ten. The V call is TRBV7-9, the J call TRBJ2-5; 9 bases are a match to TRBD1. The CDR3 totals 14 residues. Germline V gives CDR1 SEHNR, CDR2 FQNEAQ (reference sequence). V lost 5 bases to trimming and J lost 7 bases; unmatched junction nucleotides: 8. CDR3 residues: CASSRGQGAGTQYF. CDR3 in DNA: TGTGCCAGCAGCCGGGGACAGGGTGCGGGGACCCAGTACTTC.

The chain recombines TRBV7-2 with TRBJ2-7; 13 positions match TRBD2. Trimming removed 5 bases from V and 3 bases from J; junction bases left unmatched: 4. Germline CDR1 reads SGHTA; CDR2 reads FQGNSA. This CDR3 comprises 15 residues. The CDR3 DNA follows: TGTGCCAGCAGCCCCCGACTAGCGGGGGGCTACGAGCAGTACTTC. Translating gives CASSPRLAGGYEQYF.

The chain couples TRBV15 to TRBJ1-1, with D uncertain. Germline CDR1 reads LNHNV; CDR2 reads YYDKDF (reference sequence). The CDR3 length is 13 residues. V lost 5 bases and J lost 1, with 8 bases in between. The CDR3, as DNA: TGTGCCACCAGCTATGACCGGAACACTGAAGCTTTCTTT. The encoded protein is CATSYDRNTEAFF.

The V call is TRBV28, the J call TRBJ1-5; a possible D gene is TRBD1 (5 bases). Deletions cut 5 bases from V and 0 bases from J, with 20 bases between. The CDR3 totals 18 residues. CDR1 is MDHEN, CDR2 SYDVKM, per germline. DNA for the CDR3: TGTGCCAGCAGTCCCCAGGGCCTATTCAAATTTAGCAATCAGCCCCAGCATTTT. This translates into CASSPQGLFKFSNQPQHF.

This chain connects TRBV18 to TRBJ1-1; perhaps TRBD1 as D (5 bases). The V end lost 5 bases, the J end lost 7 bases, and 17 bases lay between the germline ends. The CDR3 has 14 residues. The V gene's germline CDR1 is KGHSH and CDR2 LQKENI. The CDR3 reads CASSVLGLDGEAFF. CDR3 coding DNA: TGTGCCAGCTCAGTTTTGGGGCTGGATGGTGAAGCTTTCTTT.

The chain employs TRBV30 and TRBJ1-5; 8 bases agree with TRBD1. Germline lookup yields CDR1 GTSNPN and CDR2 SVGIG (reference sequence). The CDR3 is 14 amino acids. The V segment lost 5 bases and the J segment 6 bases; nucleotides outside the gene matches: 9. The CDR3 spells CAWATGGAGQPQHF. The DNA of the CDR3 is TGTGCCTGGGCTACAGGGGGGGCTGGTCAGCCCCAGCATTTT.

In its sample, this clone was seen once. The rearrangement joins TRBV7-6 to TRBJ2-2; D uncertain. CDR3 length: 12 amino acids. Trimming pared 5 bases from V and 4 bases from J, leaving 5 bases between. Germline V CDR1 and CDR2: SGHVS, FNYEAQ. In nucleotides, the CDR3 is TGTGCCAGCAGCCGCATCACCGGGGAGCTGTTTTTT. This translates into CASSRITGELFF.

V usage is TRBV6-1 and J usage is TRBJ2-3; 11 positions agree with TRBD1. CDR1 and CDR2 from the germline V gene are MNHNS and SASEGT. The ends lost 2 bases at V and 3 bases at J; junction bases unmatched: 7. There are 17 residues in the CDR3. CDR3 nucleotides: TGTGCCAGCAGTGAAATAAGGGACAGGGGGTGGACAGATACGCAGTATTTT. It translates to CASSEIRDRGWTDTQYF.

CDR3 sequence reads: CASSELRTDRETQYF. Here the CDR3 DNA reads TGTGCCAGCAGTGAATTAAGGACAGACCGGGAGACCCAGTACTTC. J is TRBJ2-5 and V is TRBV25-1, with D maybe TRBD1 (6 bases). From germline, CDR1 is MGHDK and CDR2 SYGVNS. The CDR3 has 15 amino acids. V was shortened by 1 base and J by 5 bases, with 14 bases between the two germline ends.

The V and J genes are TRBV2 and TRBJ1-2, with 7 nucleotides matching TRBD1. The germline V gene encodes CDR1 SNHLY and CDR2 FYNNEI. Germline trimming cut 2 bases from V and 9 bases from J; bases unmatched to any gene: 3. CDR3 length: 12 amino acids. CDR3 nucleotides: TGTGCCAGCAGTGAAAACAGGGGTAGCTACACCTTC. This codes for CASSENRGSYTF.

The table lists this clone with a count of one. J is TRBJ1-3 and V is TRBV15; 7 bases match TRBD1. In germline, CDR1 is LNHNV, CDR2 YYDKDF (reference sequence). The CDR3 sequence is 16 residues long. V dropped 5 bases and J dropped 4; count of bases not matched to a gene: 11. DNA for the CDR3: TGTGCCACCAGCCTAACTAAAGGGGGCGCCGGAAACACCATATATTTT. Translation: CATSLTKGGAGNTIYF.

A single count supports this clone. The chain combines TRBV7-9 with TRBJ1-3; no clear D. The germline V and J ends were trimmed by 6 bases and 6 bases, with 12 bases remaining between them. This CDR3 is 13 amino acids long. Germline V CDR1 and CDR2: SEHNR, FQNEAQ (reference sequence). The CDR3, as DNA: TGTGCCAGCAGGAAGGATACAGAAAACACCATATATTTT. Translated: CASRKDTENTIYF.

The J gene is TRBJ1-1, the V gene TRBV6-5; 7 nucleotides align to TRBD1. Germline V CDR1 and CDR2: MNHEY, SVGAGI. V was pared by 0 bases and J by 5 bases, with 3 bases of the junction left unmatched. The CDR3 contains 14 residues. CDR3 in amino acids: CASSYSTGETEAFF. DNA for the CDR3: TGTGCCAGCAGTTACTCTACAGGGGAAACTGAAGCTTTCTTT.

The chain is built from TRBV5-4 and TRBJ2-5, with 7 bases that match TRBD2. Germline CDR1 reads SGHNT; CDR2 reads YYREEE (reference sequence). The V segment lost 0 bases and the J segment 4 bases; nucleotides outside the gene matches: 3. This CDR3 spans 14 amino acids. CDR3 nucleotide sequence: TGTGCCAGCAGCTTGGCCGGGGGGAGAGAGACCCAGTACTTC. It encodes CASSLAGGRETQYF. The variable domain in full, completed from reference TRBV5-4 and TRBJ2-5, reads ETGVTQSPTHLIKTRGQQVTLRCSSQSGHNTVSWYQQALGQGPQFIFQYYREEENGRGNFPPRFSGLQFPNYSSELNVNALELDDSALYLCASSLAGGRETQYFGPGTRLLVL.

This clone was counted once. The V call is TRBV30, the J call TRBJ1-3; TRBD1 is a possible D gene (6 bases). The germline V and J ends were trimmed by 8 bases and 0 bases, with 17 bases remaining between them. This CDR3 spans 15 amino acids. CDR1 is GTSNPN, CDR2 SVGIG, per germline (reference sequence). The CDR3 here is CASKDDRYSGNTIYF. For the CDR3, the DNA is TGTGCCAGCAAAGATGACAGGTACTCTGGAAACACCATATATTTT.

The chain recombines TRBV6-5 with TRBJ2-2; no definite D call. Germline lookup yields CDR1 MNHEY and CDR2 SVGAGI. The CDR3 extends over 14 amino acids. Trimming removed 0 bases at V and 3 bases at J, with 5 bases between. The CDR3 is CASSYSGDTGELFF. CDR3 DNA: TGTGCCAGCAGTTACTCCGGCGACACCGGGGAGCTGTTTTTT.

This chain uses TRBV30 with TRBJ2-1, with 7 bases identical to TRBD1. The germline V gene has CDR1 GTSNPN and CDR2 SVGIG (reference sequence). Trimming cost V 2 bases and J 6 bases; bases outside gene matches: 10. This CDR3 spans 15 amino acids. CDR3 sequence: CAWSRTGQSSNEQFF. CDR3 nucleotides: TGTGCCTGGAGTCGGACGGGACAGTCGAGCAATGAGCAGTTCTTC. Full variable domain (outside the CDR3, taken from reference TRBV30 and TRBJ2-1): SQTIHQWPATLVQPVGSPLSLECTVEGTSNPNLYWYRQAAGRGLQLLFYSVGIGQISSEVPQNLSASRPQDRQFILSSKKLLLSDSGFYLCAWSRTGQSSNEQFFGPGTRLTVL.